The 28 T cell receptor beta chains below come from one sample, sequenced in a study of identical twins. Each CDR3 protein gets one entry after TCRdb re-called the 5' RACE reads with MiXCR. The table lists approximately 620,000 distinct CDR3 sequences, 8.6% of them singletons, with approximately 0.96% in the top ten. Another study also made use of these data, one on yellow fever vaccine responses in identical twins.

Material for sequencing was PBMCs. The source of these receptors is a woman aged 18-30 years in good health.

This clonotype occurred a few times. CDR3 loop: CASSLAGTSPGEQYF. The CDR3 DNA follows: TGCGCCAGCAGCTTGGCCGGGACTAGCCCCGGGGAGCAGTACTTC. The chain recombines TRBV5-1 with TRBJ2-7; 9 bases align to TRBD2. The CDR3 consists of 15 residues. Germline V gene sequence: CDR1 SGHRS, CDR2 YFSETQ. V shed 0 bases and J 7 bases; nucleotides not matched to a gene: 8.

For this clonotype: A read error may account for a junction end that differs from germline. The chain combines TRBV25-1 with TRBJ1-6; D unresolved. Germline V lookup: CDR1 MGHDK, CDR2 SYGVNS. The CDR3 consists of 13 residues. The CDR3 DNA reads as TGTGCCAGCAGTGAATCGCCAGGCGGTGAACACATTTTT. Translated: CASSESPGGEHIF.

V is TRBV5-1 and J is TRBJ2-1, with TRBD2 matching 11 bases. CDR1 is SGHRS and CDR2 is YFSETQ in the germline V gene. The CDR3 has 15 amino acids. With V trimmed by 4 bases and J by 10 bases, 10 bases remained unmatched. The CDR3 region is CASSTTSGSYREQFF. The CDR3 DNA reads TGCGCCAGCAGCACCACTAGCGGGAGCTACCGGGAGCAGTTCTTC. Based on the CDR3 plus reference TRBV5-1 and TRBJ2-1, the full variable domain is KAGVTQTPRYLIKTRGQQVTLSCSPISGHRSVSWYQQTPGQGLQFLFEYFSETQRNKGNFPGRFSGRQFSNSRSEMNVSTLELGDSALYLCASSTTSGSYREQFFGPGTRLTVL.

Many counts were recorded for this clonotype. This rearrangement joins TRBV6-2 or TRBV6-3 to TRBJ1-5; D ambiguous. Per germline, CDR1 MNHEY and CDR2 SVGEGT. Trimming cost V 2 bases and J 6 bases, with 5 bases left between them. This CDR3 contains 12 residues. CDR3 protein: CASSYTFQPQHF. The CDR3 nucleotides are TGTGCCAGCAGTTACACATTTCAGCCCCAGCATTTT.

CDR3 DNA sequence: TGTGCCAGCAGCCCCCACCGTATTCCCCCCTACGAGCAGTACTTC. Translated, it gives CASSPHRIPPYEQYF. The chain combines TRBV12-3 or TRBV12-4 with TRBJ2-7; D remains unclear. This CDR3 contains 15 residues. The V end was cut by 6 bases, the J end by 2 bases, with 17 bases between.

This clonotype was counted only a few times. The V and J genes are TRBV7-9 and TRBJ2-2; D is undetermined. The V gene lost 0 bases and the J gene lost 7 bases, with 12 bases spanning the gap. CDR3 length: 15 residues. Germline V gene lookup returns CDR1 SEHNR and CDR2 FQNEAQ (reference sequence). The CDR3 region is CASSLAPTWGGELFF. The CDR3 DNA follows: TGTGCCAGCAGCTTAGCCCCAACCTGGGGCGGGGAGCTGTTTTTT.

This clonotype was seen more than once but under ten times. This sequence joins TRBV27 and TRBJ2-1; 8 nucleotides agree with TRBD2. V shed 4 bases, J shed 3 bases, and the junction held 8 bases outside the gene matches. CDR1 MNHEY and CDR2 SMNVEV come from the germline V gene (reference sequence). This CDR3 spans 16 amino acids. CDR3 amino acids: CASSSLAGILYNEQFF. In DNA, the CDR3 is TGTGCCAGCAGTTCATTAGCGGGGATCCTCTACAATGAGCAGTTCTTC.

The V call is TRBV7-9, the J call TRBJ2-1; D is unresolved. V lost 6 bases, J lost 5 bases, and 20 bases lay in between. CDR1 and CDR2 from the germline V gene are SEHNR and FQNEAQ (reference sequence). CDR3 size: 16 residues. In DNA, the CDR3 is TGTGCCAGCAGACCACCGCAAGACGACAACCACAATGAGCAGTTCTTC. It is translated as CASRPPQDDNHNEQFF.

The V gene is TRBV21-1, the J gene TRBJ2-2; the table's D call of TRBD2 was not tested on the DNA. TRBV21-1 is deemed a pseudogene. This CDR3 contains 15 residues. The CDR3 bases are TGTGCCAGCAGCAACGGCGGCAGGGGTGTCGGGGAGCTGTTTTTT. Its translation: CASSNGGRGVGELFF.

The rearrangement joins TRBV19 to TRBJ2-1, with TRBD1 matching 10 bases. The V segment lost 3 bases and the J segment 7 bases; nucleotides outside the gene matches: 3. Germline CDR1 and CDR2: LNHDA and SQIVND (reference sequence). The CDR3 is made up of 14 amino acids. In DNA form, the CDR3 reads TGTGCCAGTAGTATGACAGGGGGCACGAATGAGCAGTTCTTC. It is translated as CASSMTGGTNEQFF.

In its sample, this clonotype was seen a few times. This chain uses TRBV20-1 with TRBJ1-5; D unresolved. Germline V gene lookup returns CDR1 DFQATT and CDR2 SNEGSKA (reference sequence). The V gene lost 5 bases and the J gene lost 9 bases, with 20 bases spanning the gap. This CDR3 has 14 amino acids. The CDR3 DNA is TGCAGTGCTGGTTGGCCCCGGACGGGAGGGCCCCAGCATTTT. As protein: CSAGWPRTGGPQHF.

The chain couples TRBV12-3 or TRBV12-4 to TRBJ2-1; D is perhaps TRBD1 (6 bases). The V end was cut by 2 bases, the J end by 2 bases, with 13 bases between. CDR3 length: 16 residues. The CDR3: CASSLRYRVTYNEQFF. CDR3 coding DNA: TGTGCCAGCAGTTTAAGGTACAGGGTCACCTACAATGAGCAGTTCTTC.

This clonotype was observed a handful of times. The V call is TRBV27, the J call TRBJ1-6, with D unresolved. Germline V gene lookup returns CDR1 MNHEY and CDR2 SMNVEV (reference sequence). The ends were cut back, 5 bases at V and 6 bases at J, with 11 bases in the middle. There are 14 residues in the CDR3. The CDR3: CASSDISPNSPLHF. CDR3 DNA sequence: TGTGCCAGCAGTGACATCTCCCCTAATTCACCCCTCCACTTT.

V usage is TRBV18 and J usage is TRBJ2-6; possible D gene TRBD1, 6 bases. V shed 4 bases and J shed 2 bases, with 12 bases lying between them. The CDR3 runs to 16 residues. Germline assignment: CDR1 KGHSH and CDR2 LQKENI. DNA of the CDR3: TGTGCCAGCTCACGGTACAGGGAAACTGGGGCCAACGTCCTGACTTTC. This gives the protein CASSRYRETGANVLTF.

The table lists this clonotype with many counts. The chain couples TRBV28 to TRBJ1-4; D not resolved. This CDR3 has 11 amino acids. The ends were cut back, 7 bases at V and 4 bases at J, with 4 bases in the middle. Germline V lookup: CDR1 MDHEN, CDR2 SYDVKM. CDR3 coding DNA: TGTGCCAGCACTGATAATGAAAAACTGTTTTTT. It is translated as CASTDNEKLFF.

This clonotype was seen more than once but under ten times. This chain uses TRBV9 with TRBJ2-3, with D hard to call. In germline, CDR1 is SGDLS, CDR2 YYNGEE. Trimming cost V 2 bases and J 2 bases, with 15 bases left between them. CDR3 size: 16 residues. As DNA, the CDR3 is TGTGCCAGCAGCGTCGGTGGCGGAACAACCACAGATACGCAGTATTTT. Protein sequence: CASSVGGGTTTDTQYF. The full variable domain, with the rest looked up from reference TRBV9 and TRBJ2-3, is DSGVTQTPKHLITATGQRVTLRCSPRSGDLSVYWYQQSLDQGLQFLIQYYNGEERAKGNILERFSAQQFPDLHSELNLSSLELGDSALYFCASSVGGGTTTDTQYFGPGTRLTVL.

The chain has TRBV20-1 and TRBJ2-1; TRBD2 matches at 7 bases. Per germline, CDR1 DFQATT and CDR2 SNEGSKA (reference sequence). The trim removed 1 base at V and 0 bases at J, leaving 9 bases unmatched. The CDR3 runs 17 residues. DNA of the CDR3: TGCAGTGCTAGAGTCCCAGCGGGAAAATCCTCCTACAATGAGCAGTTCTTC. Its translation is CSARVPAGKSSYNEQFF.

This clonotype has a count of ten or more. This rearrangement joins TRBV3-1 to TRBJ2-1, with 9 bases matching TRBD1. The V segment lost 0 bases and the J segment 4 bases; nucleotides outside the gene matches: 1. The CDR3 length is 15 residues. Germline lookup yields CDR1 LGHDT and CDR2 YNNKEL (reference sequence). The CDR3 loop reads CASSQEGQGYNEQFF. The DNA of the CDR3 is TGTGCCAGCAGCCAAGAAGGACAGGGGTACAATGAGCAGTTCTTC.

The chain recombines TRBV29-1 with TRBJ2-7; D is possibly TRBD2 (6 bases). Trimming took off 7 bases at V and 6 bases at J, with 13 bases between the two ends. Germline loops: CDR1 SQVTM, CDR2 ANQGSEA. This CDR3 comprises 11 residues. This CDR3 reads CSGQGLGEQYF. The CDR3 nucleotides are TGCAGCGGTCAGGGACTGGGCGAGCAGTACTTC.

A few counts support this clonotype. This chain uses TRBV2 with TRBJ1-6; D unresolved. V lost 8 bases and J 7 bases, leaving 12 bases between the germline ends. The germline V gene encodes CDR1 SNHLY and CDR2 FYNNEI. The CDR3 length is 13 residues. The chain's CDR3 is CASRGDENSPLHF. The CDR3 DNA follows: TGTGCCAGCCGTGGTGATGAGAATTCACCCCTCCACTTT.

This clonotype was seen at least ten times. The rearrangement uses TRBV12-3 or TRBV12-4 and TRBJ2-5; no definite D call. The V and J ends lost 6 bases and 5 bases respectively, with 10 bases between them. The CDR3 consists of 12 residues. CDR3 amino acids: CASSFSTETQYF. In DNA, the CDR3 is TGTGCCAGCAGCTTCTCGACGGAGACCCAGTACTTC.

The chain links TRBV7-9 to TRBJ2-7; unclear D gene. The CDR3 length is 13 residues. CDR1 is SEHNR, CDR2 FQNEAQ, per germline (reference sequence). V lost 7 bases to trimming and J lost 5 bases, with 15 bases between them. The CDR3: CASTGPLPDEQYF. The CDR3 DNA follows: TGTGCCAGCACCGGGCCACTCCCTGACGAGCAGTACTTC.

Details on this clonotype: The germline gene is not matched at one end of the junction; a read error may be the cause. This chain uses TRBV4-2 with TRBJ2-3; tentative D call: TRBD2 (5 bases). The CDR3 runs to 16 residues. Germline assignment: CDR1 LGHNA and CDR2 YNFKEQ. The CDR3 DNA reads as TGCGCCAGCAGCCAAGATACGGGGTCTGGCACAGATACGCAGTATTTT. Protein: CASSQDTGSGTDTQYF.

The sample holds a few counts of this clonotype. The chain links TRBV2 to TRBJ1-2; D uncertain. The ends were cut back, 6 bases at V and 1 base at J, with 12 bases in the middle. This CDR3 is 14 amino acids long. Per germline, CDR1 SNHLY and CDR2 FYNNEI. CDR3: CASRDQGNNYGYTF. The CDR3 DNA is TGTGCCAGCAGAGACCAAGGGAATAACTATGGCTACACCTTC.

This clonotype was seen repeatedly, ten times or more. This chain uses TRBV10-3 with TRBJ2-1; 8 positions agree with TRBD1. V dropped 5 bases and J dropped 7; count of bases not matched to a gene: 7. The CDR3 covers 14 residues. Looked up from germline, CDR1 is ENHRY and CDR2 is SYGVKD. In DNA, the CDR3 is TGTGCCATCAGTAAGACAGGGGAGGAGAATGAGCAGTTCTTC. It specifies CAISKTGEENEQFF.

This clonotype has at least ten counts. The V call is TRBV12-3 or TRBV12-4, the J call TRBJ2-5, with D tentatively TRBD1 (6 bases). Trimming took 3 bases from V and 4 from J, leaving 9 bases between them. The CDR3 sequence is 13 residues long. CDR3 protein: CASSFQGRETQYF. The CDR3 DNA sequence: TGTGCCAGCAGTTTTCAGGGGAGAGAGACCCAGTACTTC.

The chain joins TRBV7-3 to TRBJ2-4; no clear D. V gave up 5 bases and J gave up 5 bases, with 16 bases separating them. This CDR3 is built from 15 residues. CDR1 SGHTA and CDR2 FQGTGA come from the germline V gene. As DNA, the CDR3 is TGTGCCAGCAGCGTAATAGGGAATGGGCAAAACATTCAGTACTTC. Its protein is CASSVIGNGQNIQYF.

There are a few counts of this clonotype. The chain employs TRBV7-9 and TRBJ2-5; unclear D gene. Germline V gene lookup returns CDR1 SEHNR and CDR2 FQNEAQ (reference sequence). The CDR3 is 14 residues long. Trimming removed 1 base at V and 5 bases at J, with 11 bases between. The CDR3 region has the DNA TGTGCCAGCAGCTTAGAATCCCTGAGGGAGACCCAGTACTTC. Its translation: CASSLESLRETQYF. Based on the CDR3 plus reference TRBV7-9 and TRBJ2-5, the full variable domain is DTGVSQNPRHKITKRGQNVTFRCDPISEHNRLYWYRQTLGQGPEFLTYFQNEAQLEKSRLLSDRFSAERPKGSFSTLEIQRTEQGDSAMYLCASSLESLRETQYFGPGTRLLVL.